This T cell receptor (beta chain) is drawn from a study of vaccination effects on CD4 cells after COVID-19. Per the germline V gene, CDR1 is MNHEY and CDR2 is SVGAGI. V was trimmed by 2 bases and J by 7 bases, leaving 15 bases between them. The CDR3 loop spans 15 amino acids. The ViraFEST assay expanded antigen-specific CD4+ T cells with viral peptide pools before sequencing. Culture lasted around eleven days before CD4+ T cell isolation. None of the vaccinated had previously contracted SARS-CoV-2, and their nucleocapsid antibodies tested negative. As for this clone: Its antigen is currently unknown.

Assay used: immunoSEQ multiplex PCR; TCRdb lists only in-frame clones, some missing. The sample contains 68,000 or so clones, roughly 80% of which appear only once. The receptor was isolated from a human donor who received a COVID-19 vaccine. The sequencing here drew on CD4+ T cells from PBMCs cultured with SARS-CoV-2 spike peptides, taken before COVID-19 vaccination. V is TRBV6-5 and J is TRBJ2-1; D is possibly TRBD1 (5 bases). The CDR3 here is CASSYGRIRGNEQFF. The CDR3 DNA is TGTGCCAGCAGTTACGGGCGGATAAGGGGAAATGAGCAGTTCTTC.